The 13 T cell receptor beta chains listed next were all sequenced from one sample in a study of cytomegalovirus exposure and HLA in healthy donors. 13 Jbeta primers and 60 Vbeta primers were used for the PCR. Profiling relied on immunoSEQ multiplex PCR, and the TCRdb table lists in-frame clones only, not all of them. Of under 150,000 clones listed, under 85% were seen once; the top ten hold 1.5% to 2%. Material: PBMCs. Receptors were obtained from a boy younger than 18 in good health and CMV-seronegative.

This sequence joins TRBV7-3 and TRBJ2-5; D possibly corresponds to TRBD1 (5 bases). This CDR3 is built from 14 residues. Deletions cut 5 bases from V and 1 base from J, with 11 bases between. The germline CDR1 and CDR2 sequences are SGHTA and FQGTGA. The chain's CDR3 is CASSPQAAQETQYF. CDR3 DNA: TGTGCCAGCAGCCCACAGGCCGCCCAAGAGACCCAGTACTTC.

This clone was observed a few times. The chain is built from TRBV7-9 and TRBJ1-1, with D possibly TRBD1 on 5 matching bases. Trimming took off 5 bases at V and 1 base at J, with 20 bases between the two ends. The germline CDR1 and CDR2 sequences are SEHNR and FQNEAQ (reference sequence). The CDR3 is made up of 17 amino acids. The CDR3 nucleotides read TGTGCCAGCAGCACGCCTCCCGGCCAGGGAGGGAACACTGAAGCTTTCTTT. This translates into CASSTPPGQGGNTEAFF.

This chain joins TRBV5-4 and TRBJ2-5; 9 nucleotides align to TRBD1. V lost 4 bases, J lost 4 bases, and 17 bases stayed unmatched. Per germline, CDR1 SGHNT and CDR2 YYREEE (reference sequence). The CDR3 sequence is 18 residues long. CDR3: CASSREPGQGIKGETQYF. In DNA, the CDR3 is TGTGCCAGCAGCCGAGAGCCGGGACAGGGAATAAAGGGAGAGACCCAGTACTTC.

The V call is TRBV2, the J call TRBJ1-5; 9 bases align to TRBD1. The CDR3 is 16 residues long. From germline, CDR1 is SNHLY and CDR2 FYNNEI. With 3 bases clipped from V and 1 base from J, the junction kept 4 bases outside the gene matches. The CDR3 region is CASSDGTGWSNQPQHF. The CDR3 DNA reads TGTGCCAGCAGTGACGGGACAGGGTGGAGCAATCAGCCCCAGCATTTT.

The chain combines TRBV15 with TRBJ1-6, with D hard to call. Germline-derived CDR1 and CDR2 are LNHNV and YYDKDF (reference sequence). Trimming removed 0 bases at V and 3 bases at J, with 6 bases between. This CDR3 has 15 amino acids. The CDR3 is CATSRDTFYNSPLHF. CDR3 coding DNA: TGTGCCACCAGCAGAGATACATTCTATAATTCACCCCTCCACTTT.

J is TRBJ2-3 and V is TRBV11-2; tentatively, D is TRBD1 (5 bases). Germline CDR1 reads SGHAT; CDR2 reads FQNNGV. The CDR3 consists of 15 residues. Trimming removed 2 bases from V and 1 base from J, with 10 bases in between. CDR3 residues: CASSLSSRGTDTQYF. The CDR3 nucleotides read TGTGCCAGCAGCTTATCGTCCAGGGGCACAGATACGCAGTATTTT.

This clone came up a few times. The chain recombines TRBV19 with TRBJ1-2; D ambiguous. Deletions cut 0 bases from V and 4 bases from J, with 3 bases between. CDR3 size: 12 residues. From germline, CDR1 is LNHDA and CDR2 SQIVND (reference sequence). The CDR3 spells CASSIDLYGYTF. The CDR3, as DNA: TGTGCCAGTAGTATAGATCTCTATGGCTACACCTTC.

The rearrangement uses TRBV12-2 and TRBJ2-6; the D segment call TRBD1 is taken from the table without a DNA check. TRBV12-2 is a known pseudogene. The CDR3 covers 18 residues. The CDR3 spells CASRLLTGIRSGANVLTF. The CDR3 nucleotides read TGTGCAAGTCGCTTATTAACAGGGATACGATCTGGGGCCAACGTCCTGACTTTC.

This clone has just one count. The chain couples TRBV6-5 to TRBJ2-1, with 8 bases matching TRBD1. The CDR3 has 14 amino acids. Germline assignment: CDR1 MNHEY and CDR2 SVGAGI. Germline trimming cut 2 bases from V and 7 bases from J; bases unmatched to any gene: 4. The CDR3 loop reads CASSYLDRGNEQFF. DNA for the CDR3: TGTGCCAGCAGTTACCTCGACAGGGGAAATGAGCAGTTCTTC.

The chain joins TRBV2 to TRBJ2-7, with 9 bases identical to TRBD2. The junction had 6 bases not matched to a gene; V was cut back by 1 base and J by 2 bases. The CDR3 is made up of 16 amino acids. Per germline, CDR1 SNHLY and CDR2 FYNNEI. CDR3 nucleotide sequence: TGTGCCAGCAGTGAAGATGAGGCTAGCGGGACCTACGAGCAGTACTTC. This encodes CASSEDEASGTYEQYF.

The chain couples TRBV30 to TRBJ2-1, with TRBD2 identical over 7 bases. The CDR3 totals 14 residues. Germline assignment: CDR1 GTSNPN and CDR2 SVGIG (reference sequence). Losses at the gene ends were 0 bases for V and 5 bases for J; bases not matched to a gene: 4. CDR3 DNA sequence: TGTGCCTGGAGTGTAGGCGGGAGCGACAATGAGCAGTTCTTC. Translating it yields CAWSVGGSDNEQFF.

The rearrangement links TRBV7-2 to TRBJ2-1, with 14 bases identical to TRBD2. This CDR3 is 15 amino acids long. Germline loops: CDR1 SGHTA, CDR2 FQGNSA. Germline trimming cut 3 bases from V and 9 bases from J; bases unmatched to any gene: 4. DNA of the CDR3: TGTGCCAGCAGCTTCGGGACTAGCGGGGGTGGTGAGCAGTTCTTC. Protein product: CASSFGTSGGGEQFF.

The chain recombines TRBV7-2 with TRBJ1-4, with TRBD1 matching 10 bases. Germline V gene lookup returns CDR1 SGHTA and CDR2 FQGNSA. The CDR3 extends over 15 amino acids. The trim removed 1 base at V and 7 bases at J, leaving 3 bases unmatched. The DNA of the CDR3 is TGTGCCAGCAGCTTAGGGACAGGGGGAGGTGAAAAACTGTTTTTT. It codes for CASSLGTGGGEKLFF.